A selection of T cell receptor beta chains follows, all from one sample in a study of technical replicates of blood from several donors. Sequencing used immunoSEQ multiplex PCR; TCRdb keeps in-frame clones, though not all of them. This table holds about 58,000 clones, 90% to 95% found once. Material: PBMCs. These receptor sequences come from a human donor in good health. Some clones in this sample may be carry-over from other donors' samples. Each CDR3 is given with its conserved first and last residue. The D gene is left open where the match is weak. The size of a clone is reported for some rows only, either as once, few or many, or as a class for expanded clones.

D,V,J,size,CDR3,DNA
TRBD1,TRBV27,TRBJ1-5,.,CASRSRTGVNQPQHF,TGTGCCAGCAGATCAAGGACAGGGGTCAATCAGCCCCAGCATTTT
.,TRBV5-4,TRBJ1-3,.,CASSDRFSGNTIYF,TGTGCCAGCAGTGACAGGTTCTCTGGAAACACCATATATTTT
.,TRBV19,TRBJ1-2,.,CASTSTVYGYTF,TGTGCCAGTACAAGTACTGTCTATGGCTACACCTTC
.,TRBV4-1,TRBJ1-6,.,CASSQKQGLYNSPLHF,TGCGCCAGCAGCCAGAAACAAGGACTCTATAATTCACCCCTCCACTTT
.,TRBV5-6,TRBJ1-5,.,CASSFQSDQPQHF,TGTGCCAGCAGCTTCCAGTCTGATCAGCCCCAGCATTTT
.,TRBV4-3,TRBJ2-7,.,CASSQDSGGGYEQYF,TGCGCCAGCAGCCAAGATTCCGGGGGTGGCTACGAGCAGTACTTC
.,TRBV21-1,TRBJ1-3,once,CASRFTNHKPPGNTIYF,TGTGCCAGCAGGTTTACAAACCATAAACCCCCGGGAAACACCATATATTTT
.,TRBV7-9,TRBJ2-5,.,CASSFPGLETQYF,TGTGCCAGCAGCTTTCCAGGGCTGGAGACCCAGTACTTC
TRBD1,TRBV19,TRBJ1-2,once,CASSYGTAPWGYTF,TGTGCCAGTAGTTACGGGACAGCCCCCTGGGGCTACACCTTC
.,TRBV7-2,TRBJ2-7,few,CASSPGIQSPYEQYF,TGTGCCAGCAGCCCAGGGATCCAAAGCCCCTACGAGCAGTACTTC
TRBD1,TRBV18,TRBJ2-7,.,CASSFYAQGNEQYF,TGTGCCAGCTCATTTTACGCACAGGGGAACGAGCAGTACTTC
.,TRBV6-5,TRBJ1-3,.,CASSPRAGRGNTIYF,TGTGCCAGCAGTCCTCGGGCAGGGAGGGGAAACACCATATATTTT
.,TRBV27,TRBJ2-7,.,CASRVGFGSSYEQYF,TGTGCCAGCAGAGTCGGGTTCGGGAGCTCCTACGAGCAGTACTTC
.,TRBV2,TRBJ2-7,.,CASSIDRNRYEQYF,TGTGCCAGCAGCATTGACAGGAACCGATACGAGCAGTACTTC
.,TRBV30,TRBJ2-7,.,CAWSVELGFEQYF,TGTGCCTGGAGTGTAGAATTGGGCTTCGAGCAGTACTTC
TRBD2,TRBV5-4,TRBJ2-5,once,CASSGTSGWAETQYF,TGTGCCAGCAGCGGGACTAGCGGATGGGCGGAGACCCAGTACTTC
.,TRBV7-8,TRBJ1-1,.,CASNRIQGNTEAFF,TGTGCCAGCAACCGTATACAGGGGAACACTGAAGCTTTCTTT
.,TRBV29-1,TRBJ2-7,.,CSVEARQAEQYF,TGCAGCGTTGAAGCCCGGCAGGCCGAGCAGTACTTC
TRBD1,TRBV9,TRBJ2-7,.,CASSVEGDRGYEQYF,TGTGCCAGCAGCGTAGAAGGGGACAGGGGATACGAGCAGTACTTC
TRBD2,TRBV19,TRBJ2-1,.,CASTDSGTSMRNEQFF,TGTGCCAGTACCGACTCCGGGACTAGCATGCGAAATGAGCAGTTCTTC
TRBD2,TRBV4-3,TRBJ2-7,once,CASSQSGLVAEQYF,TGCGCCAGCAGCCAATCGGGACTAGTTGCCGAGCAGTACTTC
TRBD1,TRBV13,TRBJ2-6,.,CASSLVTGPQSGANVLTF,TGTGCCAGCAGCTTAGTGACAGGGCCCCAATCTGGGGCCAACGTCCTGACTTTC
.,TRBV7-2,TRBJ2-5,.,CASNLRGAGRETQYF,TGTGCCAGCAACTTACGGGGGGCAGGTCGAGAGACCCAGTACTTC
.,TRBV4-1,TRBJ1-2,.,CASSQDQGTYGYTF,TGCGCCAGCAGCCAAGATCAGGGTACCTATGGCTACACCTTC
TRBD1,TRBV10-3,TRBJ2-3,.,CAISPNRGSTDTQYF,TGTGCCATCAGTCCAAACAGGGGCAGCACAGATACGCAGTATTTT
.,TRBV6-1,TRBJ2-3,once,CASSQGGFQVREARTDTQYF,TGTGCCAGCAGTCAAGGGGGGTTTCAGGTAAGGGAGGCCCGCACAGATACGCAGTATTTT
.,TRBV5-4,TRBJ1-6,.,CASSSDRGIIHF,TGTGCCAGCAGCTCGGACAGAGGAATTATCCACTTT
TRBD2,TRBV4-3,TRBJ2-1,.,CASSRAGGLVGEQFF,TGCGCCAGCAGCCGAGCGGGAGGGCTGGTAGGTGAGCAGTTCTTC
TRBD1,TRBV5-6,TRBJ1-5,few,CASSLQGTVNSNQPQHF,TGTGCCAGCAGCTTGCAGGGGACAGTTAATAGCAATCAGCCCCAGCATTTT
TRBD2,TRBV27,TRBJ2-2,.,CASSLIGTGLNTGELFF,TGTGCCAGCAGTTTAATAGGGACGGGACTAAACACCGGGGAGCTGTTTTTT
.,TRBV7-6,TRBJ2-7,.,CASSPSPSYEQYF,TGTGCCAGCAGCCCTAGCCCCTCCTACGAGCAGTACTTC
.,TRBV21-1,TRBJ2-7,.,CASKKQRGQRSEQYF,TGTGCCAGCAAGAAACAGAGGGGACAGCGGTCCGAGCAGTACTTC
TRBD2,TRBV4-2,TRBJ2-7,.,CASSQDSGRAVEQYF,TGTGCCAGCAGCCAAGATAGCGGGCGGGCCGTCGAGCAGTACTTC
.,TRBV7-2,TRBJ2-5,.,CASSLATRALGLETQYF,TGTGCCAGCAGCTTAGCGACTAGGGCCCTAGGACTTGAGACCCAGTACTTC
.,TRBV18,TRBJ1-5,.,CASSPQGDQPQHF,TGTGCCAGCTCACCGCAGGGTGATCAGCCCCAGCATTTT
TRBD1,TRBV5-1,TRBJ1-4,.,CASSLAGTATNEKLFF,TGCGCCAGCAGCTTGGCCGGGACAGCAACTAATGAAAAACTGTTTTTT
TRBD2,TRBV11-2,TRBJ2-1,few,CASSLDRLAGGLF,TGTGCCAGCAGCTTAGACCGCTTAGCGGGAGGGCTCTTC
TRBD2,TRBV12-5,TRBJ2-2,.,CASGLNPGGLGGELFF,TGTGCTAGTGGTTTGAATCCGGGAGGGTTGGGCGGGGAGCTGTTTTTT
TRBD2,TRBV6-6,TRBJ2-4,.,CASSPRGGRENIQYF,TGTGCCAGCAGCCCCCGTGGGGGGAGGGAAAACATTCAGTACTTC
TRBD1,TRBV2,TRBJ2-2,.,CASSEPGQGLTGELFF,TGTGCCAGCAGTGAGCCGGGACAGGGTCTTACCGGGGAGCTGTTTTTT
TRBD1,TRBV2,TRBJ1-3,.,CASSNPGQGGNTIYF,TGTGCCAGCAGCAACCCGGGACAGGGAGGAAACACCATATATTTT
TRBD1,TRBV30,TRBJ1-2,.,CAWSRQGMGGYTF,TGTGCCTGGAGTAGACAGGGGATGGGTGGCTACACCTTC
TRBD1,TRBV7-8,TRBJ1-1,.,CASSLGTGGGTEAFF,TGTGCCAGCAGCTTAGGGACAGGGGGGGGCACTGAAGCTTTCTTT
.,TRBV4-3,TRBJ2-1,medium-sized,CASSQGAASYNEQFF,TGCGCCAGCAGCCAAGGGGCAGCATCCTACAATGAGCAGTTCTTC